Listed here are 10 T cell receptor beta chains from one sample, sequenced in a study of shared clonotypes between healthy human individuals. Naive CD8 isolation took CD45RO-negative cells positively selected for CCR7 and excluded terminally differentiated effector memory CD45RA+ cells. Sequencing used immunoSEQ multiplex PCR; TCRdb keeps in-frame clones, though not all of them. Of about 590,000 clones listed, 95% are singletons. The specimen was naive CD8+ T cells sorted from blood. These receptor sequences come from a woman aged 25 to 39 in good health.

This chain connects TRBV13 to TRBJ1-1; TRBD1 might be the D (6 bases). Trimming took 5 bases from V and 1 from J, leaving 23 bases between them. Per the germline V gene, CDR1 is PRHDT and CDR2 is FYEKMQ (reference sequence). The CDR3 spans 18 residues. This CDR3 reads CASSERGGKYQRNTEAFF. In DNA form, the CDR3 reads TGTGCCAGCAGCGAAAGAGGGGGGAAATACCAAAGGAACACTGAAGCTTTCTTT.

This chain links TRBV6-5 with TRBJ2-1; D is unclear. The CDR3 loop spans 13 amino acids. Trimming shortened V by 10 bases and J by 5 bases, and 15 bases separated the two germline ends. CDR1 and CDR2 (germline): MNHEY, SVGAGI. This CDR3 reads CATRPTLNNEQFF. The CDR3 bases are TGTGCCACCCGCCCGACACTGAACAATGAGCAGTTCTTC.

The table lists this clone with a count of one. The chain links TRBV28 to TRBJ2-7; 9 positions match TRBD2. The germline V gene has CDR1 MDHEN and CDR2 SYDVKM. V gave up 3 bases and J gave up 0 bases; unmatched junction bases: 9. This CDR3 region has 17 residues. The chain's CDR3 is CASSFCTSGRHSYEQYF. DNA of the CDR3: TGTGCCAGCAGTTTCTGTACTAGCGGGCGCCACTCCTACGAGCAGTACTTC.

This rearrangement joins TRBV15 to TRBJ2-4, with D tentatively TRBD1 (5 bases). The V gene's germline CDR1 is LNHNV and CDR2 YYDKDF (reference sequence). This CDR3 has 16 residues. Trimming removed 5 bases at V and 0 bases at J, with 14 bases between. The CDR3 bases are TGTGCCACCAGCCGCAGCACCACAGGAGCCAAAAACATTCAGTACTTC. Translating gives CATSRSTTGAKNIQYF.

The chain is built from TRBV27 and TRBJ2-7; 12 nucleotides match TRBD2. V lost 7 bases to trimming and J lost 3 bases; unmatched junction nucleotides: 7. There are 15 residues in the CDR3. Germline assignment: CDR1 MNHEY and CDR2 SMNVEV (reference sequence). DNA of the CDR3: TGTGCCAGCACCCCCCGACTAGCGGGAGTCTACGAGCAGTACTTC. This codes for CASTPRLAGVYEQYF.

Here the CDR3 reads CASSLDEYNEQFF. The CDR3 bases are TGCGCCAGCAGCTTGGACGAGTATAATGAGCAGTTCTTC. The chain links TRBV5-1 to TRBJ2-1, with D unclear. The CDR3 runs 13 residues. Trimming took 0 bases from V and 7 from J, leaving 8 bases between them. CDR1 is SGHRS, CDR2 YFSETQ, per germline.

V is TRBV12-2 and J is TRBJ2-2; the table's TRBD2 call for D was not verified on the DNA. TRBV12-2 is described as a pseudogene. This CDR3 is 18 amino acids long. CDR3 sequence: CASRLEAREGTNTGELFF. CDR3 coding DNA: TGTGCAAGTCGCTTAGAAGCGCGGGAGGGAACGAACACCGGGGAGCTGTTTTTT.

This clone appeared a single time. The chain uses TRBV2 and TRBJ2-7; 7 bases map to TRBD2. J lost 1 base, V lost 3 bases, and 6 bases had no gene match. Germline assignment: CDR1 SNHLY and CDR2 FYNNEI. CDR3 length: 15 residues. The CDR3 nucleotides read TGTGCCAGCAGTGAGGGTCGGGGGGTTTCCTACGAGCAGTACTTC. Its protein product is CASSEGRGVSYEQYF.

As DNA, the CDR3 is TGTGCCAGCAGCTTGAGAGAGACTGGGGCCAACGTCCTGACTTTC. It encodes CASSLRETGANVLTF. V is TRBV5-8 and J is TRBJ2-6; D gene unclear. Germline V gives CDR1 SGHTS, CDR2 YDEGEE. Between the trimmed V and J ends, which lost 1 base and 2 bases, there was a span of 7 bases. The CDR3 spans 15 residues.

CDR3 DNA: TGTGCCTGGCGGGATAGCAATCAGCCCCAGCATTTT. Translation gives CAWRDSNQPQHF. The chain carries TRBV30 and TRBJ1-5; no reliable D call. CDR1 and CDR2 from the germline V gene are GTSNPN and SVGIG (reference sequence). Trimming took 5 bases from V and 0 from J, leaving 5 bases between them. This CDR3 region has 12 residues.